This entry lists 20 T cell receptor beta chains sequenced from one sample in a study of Ad26.COV2.S vaccination and SARS-CoV-2 variants. Measured with immunoSEQ multiplex PCR; TCRdb has only the in-frame clones, and not every one. The sample records approximately 410,000 clones, approximately 88% being singletons. The sample's treatment: around 19 received Ad26.COV2.S at low or high dose, single or two shots; a few received placebo; per-sample allocation not given. The samples were gathered on day 63 after the first injection of vaccine or placebo. The material sequenced was peripheral blood, taken in a trial of Ad26.COV2.S vaccine versus placebo. Receptors were obtained from a person aged 18-65 years who received the Ad26.COV2.S COVID-19 vaccine or a placebo.

This sequence joins TRBV10-3 and TRBJ1-5, with D possibly matching TRBD1 (5 bases). Trimming removed 0 bases from V and 6 bases from J, with 9 bases in between. The CDR3 covers 14 residues. The V gene's germline CDR1 is ENHRY and CDR2 SYGVKD. The CDR3 region has the DNA TGTGCCATCAGTGAGTCCCAGGGCCTTCAGCCCCAGCATTTT. Amino acid sequence: CAISESQGLQPQHF.

The chain recombines TRBV4-3 with TRBJ2-7; 7 bases align to TRBD1. CDR1 LGHNA and CDR2 YSLEER come from the germline V gene. V lost 1 base to trimming and J lost 2 bases; unmatched junction nucleotides: 2. The CDR3 covers 14 residues. CDR3: CASSQGTGPYEQYF. CDR3 coding DNA: TGCGCCAGCAGCCAAGGGACAGGCCCCTACGAGCAGTACTTC.

V usage is TRBV6-5 and J usage is TRBJ1-6; D remains unclear. Trimming took off 6 bases at V and 7 bases at J, with 13 bases between the two ends. Germline lookup yields CDR1 MNHEY and CDR2 SVGAGI. The CDR3 is 14 residues long. The CDR3 DNA follows: TGTGCCAGCAGCCGATCTCCAGCAAATTCACCCCTCCACTTT. This encodes CASSRSPANSPLHF.

V gene TRBV28 combines with J gene TRBJ2-5; TRBD1 aligns across 8 bases. The CDR3 loop spans 18 amino acids. Germline V CDR1 and CDR2: MDHEN, SYDVKM. The V segment lost 5 bases and the J segment 2 bases; nucleotides outside the gene matches: 16. In DNA, the CDR3 is TGTGCCAGCAGTAGACAGGGGAGGCTTAGTGAGGGACAAGAGACCCAGTACTTC. Translation: CASSRQGRLSEGQETQYF.

The chain has TRBV27 and TRBJ2-1; D not certain. V was cut by 6 bases and J by 6 bases, with 15 bases left in between. Germline values: CDR1 MNHEY, CDR2 SMNVEV (reference sequence). The CDR3 contains 14 residues. The CDR3 DNA follows: TGTGCCAGCAGCCCTAAGGTGACGGGCAATGAGCAGTTCTTC. Encoded protein: CASSPKVTGNEQFF.

This sequence joins TRBV9 and TRBJ2-2; D is unclear. The CDR3 covers 15 residues. CDR1 and CDR2 from the germline V gene are SGDLS and YYNGEE. V lost 6 bases and J lost 0, with 12 bases in between. CDR3 amino acids: CASTEAAANTGELFF. DNA for the CDR3: TGTGCCAGCACAGAGGCGGCCGCGAACACCGGGGAGCTGTTTTTT.

The CDR3 DNA follows: TGCGCCAGCAGCCAGATAGCAGGGGGCGCCTACAATGAGCAGTTCTTC. Amino acids: CASSQIAGGAYNEQFF. This rearrangement joins TRBV4-1 to TRBJ2-1; 8 bases fit TRBD1. J gave up 2 bases and V 3 bases, and 6 bases lay outside the gene matches. Germline lookup yields CDR1 MGHRA and CDR2 YSYEKL. This CDR3 contains 16 residues.

The V and J genes are TRBV5-1 and TRBJ2-7, with a weak D call TRBD2 (6 bases). Trimming pared 3 bases from V and 6 bases from J, leaving 22 bases between. CDR3 size: 16 residues. The germline CDR1 and CDR2 sequences are SGHRS and YFSETQ. CDR3 residues: CASSWGSRGTSPEQYF. The CDR3 DNA is TGCGCCAGCAGCTGGGGGTCGCGGGGAACCTCCCCCGAGCAGTACTTC.

The chain recombines TRBV19 with TRBJ1-5; D remains ambiguous. Trimming removed 1 base at V and 0 bases at J, with 7 bases between. Germline CDR1 reads LNHDA; CDR2 reads SQIVND (reference sequence). This CDR3 has 15 residues. CDR3 protein: CASSIVGFSNQPQHF. The CDR3 region has the DNA TGTGCCAGTAGTATAGTAGGGTTTAGCAATCAGCCCCAGCATTTT.

The chain uses TRBV6-2 or TRBV6-3 and TRBJ1-5; perhaps TRBD1 as D (5 bases). The CDR3 is 16 amino acids. Trimming removed 5 bases from V and 5 bases from J, with 19 bases in between. Germline assignment: CDR1 MNHEY and CDR2 SVGEGT. The CDR3 region is CASSDTWDRGYQPQHF. The CDR3 DNA follows: TGTGCCAGCAGTGACACCTGGGACCGAGGGTATCAGCCCCAGCATTTT.

J is TRBJ2-2 and V is TRBV5-1, with 7 nucleotides matching TRBD1. Germline trimming cut 4 bases from V and 4 bases from J; bases unmatched to any gene: 10. Germline V gene data show CDR1 as SGHRS and CDR2 as YFSETQ. This CDR3 has 16 amino acids. The CDR3 reads CASSGSNRGSTGELFF. In DNA, the CDR3 is TGCGCCAGCAGCGGATCGAACAGGGGAAGCACCGGGGAGCTGTTTTTT.

The rearrangement links TRBV11-2 to TRBJ2-7, with D maybe TRBD2 (6 bases). The CDR3 runs 14 residues. V lost 1 base and J 4 bases, leaving 11 bases between the germline ends. Germline V CDR1 and CDR2: SGHAT, FQNNGV. The CDR3 spells CASSLGGGLYEQYF. Here the CDR3 DNA reads TGTGCCAGCAGCTTAGGCGGAGGGCTGTACGAGCAGTACTTC.

This clone was seen a single time. The chain uses TRBV9 and TRBJ1-6; D is uncertain. Trimming left V 0 bases short and J 0 bases short, with 4 bases between. From germline, CDR1 is SGDLS and CDR2 YYNGEE. The CDR3 contains 15 residues. CDR3 DNA sequence: TGTGCCAGCAGCGTAGAAAGCTCCTATAATTCACCCCTCCACTTT. It specifies CASSVESSYNSPLHF.

V usage is TRBV7-2 and J usage is TRBJ2-1, with TRBD2 as a possible D gene (5 bases). The V end lost 0 bases, the J end lost 8 bases, and 8 bases lay between the germline ends. The CDR3 length is 13 residues. Per the germline V gene, CDR1 is SGHTA and CDR2 is FQGNSA. CDR3 sequence: CASSLALRDEQFF. For the CDR3, the DNA is TGTGCCAGCAGCTTAGCTTTGAGGGATGAGCAGTTCTTC.

As DNA, the CDR3 is TGTGCCAGCAGTCGGGGACTAGCGGCCTACGAGCAGTACTTC. Translating it yields CASSRGLAAYEQYF. The chain recombines TRBV27 with TRBJ2-7; TRBD2 matches 11 bases. CDR1 is MNHEY, CDR2 SMNVEV, per germline (reference sequence). There are 14 residues in the CDR3. The ends lost 5 bases at V and 2 bases at J; junction bases unmatched: 2.

This chain uses TRBV5-1 with TRBJ1-1; a weak D match, TRBD1 (5 bases). Germline V gives CDR1 SGHRS, CDR2 YFSETQ. Trimming pared 3 bases from V and 1 base from J, leaving 13 bases between. This CDR3 comprises 15 residues. CDR3 amino acids: CASSWGDGRNTEAFF. CDR3 DNA: TGCGCCAGCAGCTGGGGCGACGGACGGAACACTGAAGCTTTCTTT. Filled out from reference TRBV5-1 and TRBJ1-1, the complete variable domain reads KAGVTQTPRYLIKTRGQQVTLSCSPISGHRSVSWYQQTPGQGLQFLFEYFSETQRNKGNFPGRFSGRQFSNSRSEMNVSTLELGDSALYLCASSWGDGRNTEAFFGQGTRLTVV.

This chain joins TRBV7-2 and TRBJ2-6, with no clear D. There are 13 residues in the CDR3. Between the trimmed V and J ends, which lost 6 bases and 0 bases, there was a span of 3 bases. Per the germline V gene, CDR1 is SGHTA and CDR2 is FQGNSA. Here the CDR3 reads CASRPSGANVLTF. The CDR3 nucleotides read TGTGCCAGCAGGCCCTCTGGGGCCAACGTCCTGACTTTC.

The chain links TRBV12-5 to TRBJ1-1, with D tentatively TRBD1 (5 bases). The CDR3 length is 13 residues. The germline CDR1 and CDR2 sequences are LGHNT and FRNRAP. Trimming stripped 9 bases from V and 3 bases from J, with 14 bases between. The CDR3 DNA sequence: TGTGCTAGCGGGACGGGGGGTTACACTGAAGCTTTCTTT. Protein sequence: CASGTGGYTEAFF. Complete variable domain (other parts from reference TRBV12-5 and TRBJ1-1): DARVTQTPRHKVTEMGQEVTMRCQPILGHNTVFWYRQTMMQGLELLAYFRNRAPLDDSGMPKDRFSAEMPDATLATLKIQPSEPRDSAVYFCASGTGGYTEAFFGQGTRLTVV.

The rearrangement links TRBV2 to TRBJ1-5; no definite D call. V dropped 1 base and J dropped 3 bases, with 13 bases sitting between them. Germline CDR1 is SNHLY and CDR2 is FYNNEI. The CDR3 has 16 amino acids. Here the CDR3 reads CASSEVKIVYNQPQHF. The DNA of the CDR3 is TGTGCCAGCAGTGAAGTGAAAATTGTTTACAATCAGCCCCAGCATTTT.

V usage is TRBV11-2 and J usage is TRBJ1-3, with D unresolved. CDR1 SGHAT and CDR2 FQNNGV come from the germline V gene. The V end was cut by 4 bases, the J end by 0 bases, with 7 bases between. The CDR3 covers 14 residues. This chain's CDR3 is CASSSRGSGNTIYF. CDR3 DNA sequence: TGTGCCAGCAGCTCGCGTGGCTCTGGAAACACCATATATTTT.